Sequencing of this T cell receptor (beta chain) was carried out in a study of cytomegalovirus exposure and HLA in healthy donors. Across the whole study: The approximately 130 validation repertoires matched the 600 to 700 first-cohort repertoires in platform, a later analysis reported. Findings of the study overall: The classifier, whose performance was assessed in both the original and validation cohorts, reportedly diagnosed cytomegalovirus status with high specificity and sensitivity. Researchers counted 164 TCR beta chains as cytomegalovirus-associated.

On this clone: The antigen remains undetermined.

Using immunoSEQ multiplex PCR, the repertoire was profiled, and TCRdb retains in-frame clones only, with some absent. The sample lists about 240,000 clones, approximately 83% occurring once. Germline CDR1 and CDR2: SGHVS and FNYEAQ. Trimming pared 8 bases from V and 2 bases from J, leaving 16 bases between. This CDR3 contains 15 residues. The TCR originated in a woman aged 25 to 39 in good health and CMV-seropositive. Specimen: PBMCs. The gene calls are TRBV7-6 and TRBJ1-5, with D possibly matching TRBD1 (5 bases). The CDR3 bases are TGTGCCAGCGGGTCCGGGGGTGGTGGCAATCAGCCCCAGCATTTT. Its protein product is CASGSGGGGNQPQHF.